Listed below are T cell receptor beta chains from one sample, sequenced in a study of blood T cell repertoires in COVID-19. Produced via immunoSEQ multiplex PCR; TCRdb's table is partial and in-frame only. The repertoire holds about 180,000 clones, with approximately 85% as singletons. Specimen: peripheral blood. Receptors were obtained from a man between 60 and 75 years old with acute or convalescent COVID-19. The CDR3 runs from the conserved cysteine through the conserved F or W. D genes are given only for firm matches. Part of the rows lack a size; the others show once, few, many or a class for expanded clones.

>TRBJ1-1|TRBV6-6|-|-
TGTGCCAGCAGTTACTTAAACGAGCCTGAGGGTCCTTTT
CASSYLNEPEGPF
>TRBJ1-4|TRBV5-1|TRBD1|few
TGCGCCAGCAGTCTCGGCGGGACAGGGGCTTCTAATGAAAAACTGTTTTTT
CASSLGGTGASNEKLFF
>TRBJ2-5|TRBV3-1/TRBV3-2|TRBD2|-
TGTGCCAGCAGCCGGGGGGAACTAGCGGGAGGAGCCCAGTACTTC
CASSRGELAGGAQYF
>TRBJ2-2|TRBV25-1|-|few
TGTGCCAGCGGGTCCACAGGTCCGAACACCGGGGAGCTGTTTTTT
CASGSTGPNTGELFF
>TRBJ2-7|TRBV19|TRBD2|-
TGTGCCAGTGCCCGCGGGAGGGCCTACGAGCAGTACTTC
CASARGRAYEQYF
>TRBJ2-7|TRBV5-1|TRBD1|-
TGCGCCAGCAGCTCGAAGGGGACAGCCTACGAGCAGTACTTC
CASSSKGTAYEQYF
>TRBJ1-1|TRBV7-3|-|few
TGTGCCAGCAGCTTAAACAGGAACACTGAAGCTTTCTTT
CASSLNRNTEAFF
>TRBJ2-3|TRBV9|-|-
TGTGCCAGCAGCGCCGGACACCTTAGACGCACAGATACGCAGTATTTT
CASSAGHLRRTDTQYF
>TRBJ2-1|TRBV2|-|-
TGTGCCAGCAACGGGCAGCGAAGGGAGAATGAGCAGTTCTTC
CASNGQRRENEQFF
>TRBJ2-3|TRBV27|-|-
TGTGCCAGCAGTCCCTTCGGTAGCACAGATACGCAGTATTTT
CASSPFGSTDTQYF
>TRBJ2-1|TRBV6-5|TRBD1|-
TGTGCCAGCAGCCAGGACAGGGGGAAGCAGTTCTTC
CASSQDRGKQFF
>TRBJ1-2|TRBV2|-|-
TGTGCCAGCAGTGAGTCCTACTATGGCTACACCTTC
CASSESYYGYTF
>TRBJ1-5|TRBV19|TRBD1|-
TGTGCCAGTAGAGACGGACAGGGGGCAAATCAGCCCCAGCATTTT
CASRDGQGANQPQHF
>TRBJ1-1|TRBV6-4|-|-
TGTGCCAGCAGTGACGAGGTGAACACTGAAGCTTTCTTT
CASSDEVNTEAFF
>TRBJ2-7|TRBV7-8|-|-
TGTGCCAGCAGCTTAGTATCGCCGAATATCGGCGGCGAGCAGTACTTC
CASSLVSPNIGGEQYF
>TRBJ2-1|TRBV6-5|TRBD2|-
TGTGCCAGCAGTCAACTAGCGGGAGAATATGAGCAGTTCTTC
CASSQLAGEYEQFF
>TRBJ2-1|TRBV19|-|once
TGTGCCAGCCTCCGGGACTTTCAGTTCTTC
CASLRDFQFF
>TRBJ1-1|TRBV19|-|few
TGTGCCAGTAGTACGTTCCTGAGGACAGTGAACACTGAAGCTTTCTTT
CASSTFLRTVNTEAFF
>TRBJ2-3|TRBV7-3|-|once
TGTGCCAGCAGCCCAGGACGGGGAGTAACAAGGCGGGTAGATACGCAGTATTTT
CASSPGRGVTRRVDTQYF
>TRBJ2-5|TRBV27|-|once
TGTGCCAGCACCAGAACAGGGTCGGGGACCCAGTACTTC
CASTRTGSGTQYF
>TRBJ1-6|TRBV5-1|TRBD1|-
TGCGCCAGCAGCTTGCTGGACAGGGCCAATTCACCCCTCCACTTT
CASSLLDRANSPLHF
>TRBJ1-5|TRBV12-3/TRBV12-4|-|-
TGTGCCAGCAGAGAGGGCAATCAGCCCCAGCATTTT
CASREGNQPQHF
>TRBJ1-5|TRBV6-6|TRBD1|-
TGTGCCAGCAGTTACTCTACAGGGGCTAGCAATCAGCCCCAGCATTTT
CASSYSTGASNQPQHF
>TRBJ2-1|TRBV28|-|-
TGTGCCAGCAATCGGGGATCCTACAATGAGCAGTTCTTC
CASNRGSYNEQFF
>TRBJ2-2|TRBV11-3|TRBD1|-
TGTGCCAGCAGCTTAGCCAACAGGGGTCATAACGGGGAGCTGTTTTTT
CASSLANRGHNGELFF
>TRBJ2-7|TRBV18|TRBD1|once
TGTGCCAGCTCGCAGGGACAGGGGTTCCACGAGCAGTACTTC
CASSQGQGFHEQYF
>TRBJ2-7|TRBV28|-|-
TGTGCCAGCAGTTTAGCCCCAGGCAGGAAAAGCTCCTACGAGCAGTACTTC
CASSLAPGRKSSYEQYF
>TRBJ2-1|TRBV27|TRBD2|-
TGTGCCAGCCGCCCCGGGACTAGCGGCCACAATGAGCAGTTCTTC
CASRPGTSGHNEQFF
>TRBJ2-7|TRBV5-1|-|-
TGCGCCAGCAGCTTGGTTCTAGGGGGCTCCTACGAGCAGTACTTC
CASSLVLGGSYEQYF
>TRBJ1-6|TRBV9|TRBD1|-
TGTGCCAGCAGCCCGGGGGACAGATATAATTCACCCCTCCACTTT
CASSPGDRYNSPLHF
>TRBJ2-7|TRBV27|-|-
TGTGCCAGCAGTTTATGGGCGGGGTCCTACGAGCAGTACTTC
CASSLWAGSYEQYF
>TRBJ1-4|TRBV7-2|-|-
TGTGCCAGCAGCTTAGTGGGGGGGAATGAAAAACTGTTTTTT
CASSLVGGNEKLFF
>TRBJ1-3|TRBV27|TRBD1|once
TGTGCCAGCAGTTTGTCCGGGACAGCTGGAAACACCATATATTTT
CASSLSGTAGNTIYF
>TRBJ2-7|TRBV15|-|-
TGTGCCACCAGCAGATTCTCAGGGGCTGGCTCCTACGAGCAGTACTTC
CATSRFSGAGSYEQYF
>TRBJ2-2|TRBV7-3|TRBD2|-
TGTGCCAGCAGCTTAAGGATCCCGGGACTAGCGGGAGGGACGACTACCGGGGAGCTGTTTTTT
CASSLRIPGLAGGTTTGELFF
>TRBJ1-5|TRBV28|TRBD1|-
TGTGCCAGCAGTCCCGGGACAGGTGGGGATCAGCCCCAGCATTTT
CASSPGTGGDQPQHF
>TRBJ2-6|TRBV18|TRBD1|-
TGTGCCAGCTCATTGGGACAGGGAAACTCTGGGGCCAACGTCCTGACTTTC
CASSLGQGNSGANVLTF
>TRBJ1-6|TRBV7-9|TRBD1|few
TGTGCCAGCAGCTTAGCGACAGGGTCCTTTTCACCCCTCCACTTT
CASSLATGSFSPLHF
>TRBJ2-5|TRBV3-1/TRBV3-2|TRBD1|-
TGTGCCAGCAGCCAAATGTCAGGGGGAGAGACCCAGTACTTC
CASSQMSGGETQYF
>TRBJ1-2|TRBV18|TRBD1|few
TGTGCCAGCTCACCACCGGGACAGGGAATTTATGGCTACACCTTC
CASSPPGQGIYGYTF
>TRBJ2-1|TRBV7-9|TRBD2|once
TGTGCCAGCAGCTCATCCGGGACTAGCCTTTACAATGAGCAGTTCTTC
CASSSSGTSLYNEQFF
>TRBJ2-7|TRBV28|-|once
TGTGCCAGCAGTTTTTACAGCTACGAGCAGTACTTC
CASSFYSYEQYF
>TRBJ2-7|TRBV3-1/TRBV3-2|-|-
TGTGCCAGCAGCCAAAACGCGATCCACGAGCAGTACTTC
CASSQNAIHEQYF
>TRBJ2-1|TRBV2|TRBD1|-
TGTGCCAGCAGTGAGTTCGGGACAGGACGGTACAATGAGCAGTTCTTC
CASSEFGTGRYNEQFF
>TRBJ2-1|TRBV19|TRBD2|-
TGTGCCAGTAGTATCACTAGCGGGAGGGTCCATGAGCAGTTCTTC
CASSITSGRVHEQFF
>TRBJ1-6|TRBV28|-|-
TGTGCCAGCAGTCCCGCGGCCGGCTATAATTCACCCCTCCACTTT
CASSPAAGYNSPLHF
>TRBJ2-5|TRBV30|-|-
TGTGCCTGTGGGGGGTCGGACGGCCAAGAGACCCAGTACTTC
CACGGSDGQETQYF